The 19 T cell receptor beta chains reported below all come from one sample, sequenced in a study of technical replicates of blood from four donors. The data were produced by immunoSEQ multiplex PCR, yet TCRdb's version contains in-frame clones alone and is incomplete. Here the sample spans around 100,000 clones, nearly 96% being singletons. The material sequenced was T cells isolated from PBMCs. The receptors shown here come from a human donor in good health.

The chain has TRBV28 and TRBJ2-3; 8 bases align to TRBD2. The CDR3 covers 15 residues. Germline lookup yields CDR1 MDHEN and CDR2 SYDVKM. After removal of 6 bases from V and 6 bases from J, the junction contained 11 bases not matched to a gene. In DNA, the CDR3 is TGTGCCAGCAGAGGGGTCCGGGGGGGAAGGGATACGCAGTATTTT. Protein: CASRGVRGGRDTQYF.

The chain recombines TRBV5-1 with TRBJ2-5; unclear D gene. Trimming took 3 bases from V and 5 from J, leaving 5 bases between them. Germline lookup yields CDR1 SGHRS and CDR2 YFSETQ. CDR3 length: 11 amino acids. The CDR3 spells CASSSGETQYF. The CDR3 DNA is TGCGCCAGCAGCTCCGGGGAGACCCAGTACTTC.

The chain links TRBV30 to TRBJ2-5; D may be TRBD2 (7 bases). This CDR3 contains 18 residues. Germline loops: CDR1 GTSNPN, CDR2 SVGIG (reference sequence). Trimming pared 0 bases from V and 5 bases from J, leaving 25 bases between. CDR3 protein: CAWSVSGGGLPSRETQYF. Written as DNA, the CDR3 is TGTGCCTGGAGTGTATCCGGCGGGGGCCTACCATCCCGGGAGACCCAGTACTTC.

As DNA, the CDR3 is TGTGCCAGTAGTAAGGGGACACTTCTGGCCACTGAAGCTTTCTTT. It encodes CASSKGTLLATEAFF. V and J are TRBV19 and TRBJ1-1; the D gene is possibly TRBD1 (6 bases). The germline CDR1 and CDR2 sequences are LNHDA and SQIVND (reference sequence). The CDR3 totals 15 residues. Trimming removed 4 bases from V and 4 bases from J, with 16 bases in between.

This clone appeared a single time. The chain uses TRBV27 and TRBJ2-1; 10 nucleotides agree with TRBD1. With 2 bases clipped from V and 6 bases from J, the junction kept 4 bases outside the gene matches. CDR1 and CDR2 from the germline V gene are MNHEY and SMNVEV (reference sequence). The CDR3 sequence is 15 residues long. CDR3 in DNA: TGTGCCAGCAGTTTACCGGGACAGGGGCGCAATGAGCAGTTCTTC. It encodes CASSLPGQGRNEQFF.

The rearrangement uses TRBV4-1 and TRBJ1-1; D might be TRBD1 (6 bases). Trimming cost V 4 bases and J 2 bases, with 14 bases left between them. Per the germline V gene, CDR1 is MGHRA and CDR2 is YSYEKL. The CDR3 is 15 amino acids. The CDR3 coding sequence is TGCGCCAGCAGCCCTCGAGACAGGACCAACACTGAAGCTTTCTTT. It translates to CASSPRDRTNTEAFF.

The count of this clone is one. CDR3 coding DNA: TGTGCCAGCAGCTTAGATCTTAGCATCCTACACGGGGAGCTGTTTTTT. Residues: CASSLDLSILHGELFF. The rearrangement links TRBV11-2 to TRBJ2-2; D not certain. Germline loops: CDR1 SGHAT, CDR2 FQNNGV. The CDR3 has 16 amino acids. With 0 bases removed from V and 7 bases from J, the gap between germline ends came to 15 bases.

The chain is built from TRBV15 and TRBJ2-4, with 7 nucleotides matching TRBD1. Per germline, CDR1 LNHNV and CDR2 YYDKDF (reference sequence). CDR3 size: 13 residues. V dropped 0 bases and J dropped 11; count of bases not matched to a gene: 4. Here the CDR3 reads CATSRDRTGVQYF. CDR3 nucleotides: TGTGCCACCAGCAGAGATCGGACAGGTGTTCAGTACTTC.

The chain couples TRBV5-1 to TRBJ2-1; D not resolved. Trimming removed 4 bases from V and 9 bases from J, with 14 bases in between. The CDR3 has 13 residues. CDR1 and CDR2 from the germline V gene are SGHRS and YFSETQ. The CDR3: CASSPYPDIEQFF. DNA for the CDR3: TGCGCCAGCAGCCCCTACCCCGATATTGAGCAGTTCTTC.

The CDR3 bases are TGTGCCAGCAGCTTAAGTCTCGACAGCAGCTCCTACGAGCAGTACTTC. This codes for CASSLSLDSSSYEQYF. The chain carries TRBV7-6 and TRBJ2-7; D perhaps matches TRBD1 (5 bases). The CDR3 totals 16 residues. V shed 2 bases and J shed 0 bases, with 14 bases lying between them. CDR1 and CDR2 (germline): SGHVS, FNYEAQ.

J is TRBJ2-7 and V is TRBV20-1; 8 nucleotides agree with TRBD2. This CDR3 spans 11 amino acids. Germline assignment: CDR1 DFQATT and CDR2 SNEGSKA (reference sequence). V lost 3 bases to trimming and J lost 6 bases; unmatched junction nucleotides: 1. CDR3 amino acids: CSASGRAEQYF. For the CDR3, the DNA is TGCAGTGCTAGCGGGAGGGCCGAGCAGTACTTC.

Notes on this clone: The sample has other DNA sequences that encode this CDR3 too. V and J are TRBV4-1 and TRBJ2-7; 15 bases match TRBD2. J gave up 4 bases and V 3 bases, and 1 base lay outside the gene matches. The CDR3 runs to 15 residues. Germline CDR1 MGHRA, CDR2 YSYEKL. CDR3 sequence: CASSQGLAGGYEQYF. CDR3 bases: TGCGCCAGCAGCCAGGGACTAGCGGGGGGATACGAGCAGTACTTC.

The chain uses TRBV28 and TRBJ2-3; 9 bases map to TRBD1. CDR1 is MDHEN and CDR2 is SYDVKM in the germline V gene. The length of the CDR3 is 16 residues. Unmatched junction bases numbered 13, after V lost 4 bases and J lost 8 bases. CDR3 loop: CASSSHGGTGYATQYF. CDR3 in DNA: TGTGCCAGCAGTTCCCACGGGGGGACAGGGTATGCTACGCAGTATTTT. The full variable domain, with the rest looked up from reference TRBV28 and TRBJ2-3, is DVKVTQSSRYLVKRTGEKVFLECVQDMDHENMFWYRQDPGLGLRLIYFSYDVKMKEKGDIPEGYSVSREKKERFSLILESASTNQTSMYLCASSSHGGTGYATQYFGPGTRLTVL.

The chain combines TRBV5-1 with TRBJ2-3; TRBD2 aligns across 12 bases. After removal of 7 bases from V and 2 bases from J, the junction contained 2 bases not matched to a gene. CDR3 length: 14 amino acids. Germline CDR1 and CDR2: SGHRS and YFSETQ. CDR3 in amino acids: CASGLAGPTDTQYF. The DNA for the CDR3 is TGCGCCAGCGGACTAGCGGGGCCCACAGATACGCAGTATTTT.

J is TRBJ2-1 and V is TRBV28; 7 bases agree with TRBD1. The CDR3 is 13 residues long. The V and J ends lost 6 bases and 8 bases, in that order; junction bases with no gene match: 7. Looked up from germline, CDR1 is MDHEN and CDR2 is SYDVKM. This chain's CDR3 is CASRRPQGDEQFF. DNA for the CDR3: TGTGCCAGCAGGCGCCCGCAGGGGGATGAGCAGTTCTTC. The entire variable domain, with the rest obtained from reference TRBV28 and TRBJ2-1, is as follows: DVKVTQSSRYLVKRTGEKVFLECVQDMDHENMFWYRQDPGLGLRLIYFSYDVKMKEKGDIPEGYSVSREKKERFSLILESASTNQTSMYLCASRRPQGDEQFFGPGTRLTVL.

The chain has TRBV7-7 and TRBJ1-1, with 9 positions matching TRBD1. The CDR3 spans 16 residues. Germline trimming cut 0 bases from V and 1 base from J; bases unmatched to any gene: 3. CDR1 is SSHAT, CDR2 FNYEAQ, per germline (reference sequence). The CDR3 loop is CASSLAPGQGNTEAFF. Here the CDR3 DNA reads TGTGCCAGCAGCTTAGCCCCGGGACAGGGGAACACTGAAGCTTTCTTT. Variable domain in full (rest from reference TRBV7-7 and TRBJ1-1): GAGVSQSPRYKVTKRGQDVTLRCDPISSHATLYWYQQALGQGPEFLTYFNYEAQPDKSGLPSDRFSAERPEGSISTLTIQRTEQRDSAMYRCASSLAPGQGNTEAFFGQGTRLTVV.

The rearrangement uses TRBV6-6 and TRBJ2-2; TRBD2 aligns across 7 bases. J was trimmed by 3 bases and V by 2 bases; bases with no gene match: 6. There are 16 residues in the CDR3. Looked up from germline, CDR1 is MNHNY and CDR2 is SVGAGI (reference sequence). The CDR3: CASSYVLASDTGELFF. DNA of the CDR3: TGTGCCAGCAGTTACGTACTAGCGTCGGACACCGGGGAGCTGTTTTTT.

J is TRBJ1-1 and V is TRBV16; D may be TRBD1 (5 bases). Looked up from germline, CDR1 is KGHSY and CDR2 is FQNENV. V shed 0 bases and J shed 11 bases, with 10 bases lying between them. The CDR3 loop spans 12 amino acids. The chain's CDR3 is CASSQSGREAFF. In nucleotides, the CDR3 is TGTGCCAGCAGCCAATCGGGGCGAGAGGCTTTCTTT.

In its sample, this clone was seen once. The chain joins TRBV30 to TRBJ1-1; D gene uncertain. Germline V gene data show CDR1 as GTSNPN and CDR2 as SVGIG (reference sequence). This CDR3 has 16 residues. V lost 0 bases and J lost 1, with 15 bases in between. CDR3 loop: CAWSVLLRQPNTEAFF. The CDR3 DNA reads as TGTGCCTGGAGTGTCTTACTAAGGCAACCGAACACTGAAGCTTTCTTT.